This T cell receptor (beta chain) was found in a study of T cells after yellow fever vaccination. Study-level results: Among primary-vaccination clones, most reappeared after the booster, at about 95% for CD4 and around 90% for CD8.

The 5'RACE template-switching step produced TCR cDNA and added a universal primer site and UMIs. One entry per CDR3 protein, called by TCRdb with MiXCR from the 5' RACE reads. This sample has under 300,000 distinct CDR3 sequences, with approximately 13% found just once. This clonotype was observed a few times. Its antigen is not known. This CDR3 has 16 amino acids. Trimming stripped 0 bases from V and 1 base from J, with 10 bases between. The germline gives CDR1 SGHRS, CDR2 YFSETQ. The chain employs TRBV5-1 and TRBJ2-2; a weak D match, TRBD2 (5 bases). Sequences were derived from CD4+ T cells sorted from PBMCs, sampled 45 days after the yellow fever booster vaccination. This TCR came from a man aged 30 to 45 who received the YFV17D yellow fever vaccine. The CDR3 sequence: CASSLAASGNTGELFF. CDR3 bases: TGCGCCAGCAGCTTGGCGGCCAGCGGGAACACCGGGGAGCTGTTTTTT.